The next 28 T cell receptor beta chains were all read from a single sample in a study of cytomegalovirus exposure and HLA in healthy donors. Libraries were prepared by immunoSEQ multiplex PCR; TCRdb keeps only in-frame clonotypes and omits some of them. The sample has about 160,000 clones; around 82% are singletons. Sequencing used PBMCs. These receptors came from a man aged 30-40 years in good health and CMV-seropositive.

This rearrangement joins TRBV7-2 to TRBJ2-7; unclear D gene. Germline V gene data show CDR1 as SGHTA and CDR2 as FQGNSA. With 3 bases removed from V and 3 bases from J, the gap between germline ends came to 12 bases. CDR3 length equals 14 residues. CDR3 protein: CASSFYTTGYEQYF. The DNA for the CDR3 is TGTGCCAGCAGCTTCTACACAACGGGCTACGAGCAGTACTTC.

The gene calls are TRBV23-1 and TRBJ1-5; TRBD1 matches 7 bases. TRBV23-1 is an ORF; its function is uncertain. This CDR3 is 17 amino acids long. The V segment lost 6 bases and the J segment 3 bases; nucleotides outside the gene matches: 14. CDR3 region: CASSYPTGEPNNQPQHF. The CDR3 region has the DNA TGCGCCAGCAGCTACCCCACAGGGGAACCCAACAATCAGCCCCAGCATTTT.

This clone was detected only once. J is TRBJ2-2 and V is TRBV15; unclear D gene. V shed 0 bases and J shed 5 bases, with 7 bases lying between them. CDR1 and CDR2 (germline): LNHNV, YYDKDF (reference sequence). The CDR3 is made up of 14 amino acids. CDR3 DNA sequence: TGTGCCACCAGCAGAGATCTGAGTACCGGGGAGCTGTTTTTT. Its translation is CATSRDLSTGELFF.

The chain recombines TRBV2 with TRBJ2-5; tentative D call: TRBD1 (7 bases). CDR1 is SNHLY, CDR2 FYNNEI, per germline. The V and J ends lost 7 bases and 7 bases respectively, with 19 bases between them. CDR3 size: 14 residues. The CDR3: CASTVDREVGTQYF. The CDR3 nucleotides read TGTGCCAGCACCGTCGACAGGGAGGTCGGGACCCAGTACTTC. Drawing the rest from reference TRBV2 and TRBJ2-5, the complete variable domain is EPEVTQTPSHQVTQMGQEVILRCVPISNHLYFYWYRQILGQKVEFLVSFYNNEISEKSEIFDDQFSVERPDGSNFTLKIRSTKLEDSAMYFCASTVDREVGTQYFGPGTRLLVL.

The chain carries TRBV9 and TRBJ1-5; 8 bases match TRBD1. Germline V gene lookup returns CDR1 SGDLS and CDR2 YYNGEE. V was pared by 3 bases and J by 2 bases, with 4 bases of the junction left unmatched. This CDR3 comprises 15 residues. CDR3 nucleotides: TGTGCCAGCAGCGAATCAGGGGGCGGCAATCAGCCCCAGCATTTT. Protein product: CASSESGGGNQPQHF. Looking up the rest from reference TRBV9 and TRBJ1-5 gives the full variable domain: DSGVTQTPKHLITATGQRVTLRCSPRSGDLSVYWYQQSLDQGLQFLIQYYNGEERAKGNILERFSAQQFPDLHSELNLSSLELGDSALYFCASSESGGGNQPQHFGDGTRLSIL.

The chain uses TRBV7-9 and TRBJ1-2, with TRBD1 matching over 7 bases. Losses at the gene ends were 8 bases for V and 4 bases for J; bases not matched to a gene: 13. CDR1 is SEHNR, CDR2 FQNEAQ, per germline (reference sequence). There are 15 residues in the CDR3. In nucleotides, the CDR3 is TGTGCCAGCCAGCTAGGGACAGACGACCCCTATGGCTACACCTTC. The encoded protein is CASQLGTDDPYGYTF.

The CDR3 bases are TGTGCCAGCAGCTTAGGATTGGGAGGTTCACCCCTCCACTTT. Translated, it gives CASSLGLGGSPLHF. The chain carries TRBV7-8 and TRBJ1-6; no reliable D call. Trimming pared 1 base from V and 9 bases from J, leaving 10 bases between. CDR3 length equals 14 residues. The germline V gene encodes CDR1 SGHVS and CDR2 FQNEAQ.

This clone was counted only a few times. The chain employs TRBV6-6 and TRBJ2-6, with 9 positions matching TRBD2. Per the germline V gene, CDR1 is MNHNY and CDR2 is SVGAGI (reference sequence). The CDR3 length is 15 residues. Unmatched junction bases numbered 6, after V lost 8 bases and J lost 4 bases. The CDR3 region has the DNA TGTGCCAGCGCCGATAGCGGGAGCGGGGCCAACGTCCTGACTTTC. Amino acid sequence: CASADSGSGANVLTF.

The chain is built from TRBV7-9 and TRBJ2-6; tentative D call: TRBD1 (6 bases). The CDR3 loop spans 18 amino acids. Germline CDR1 and CDR2: SEHNR and FQNEAQ (reference sequence). The V gene lost 5 bases and the J gene lost 0 bases, with 17 bases spanning the gap. This chain's CDR3 is CASSGRQAGNSGANVLTF. The CDR3 DNA reads as TGTGCCAGCAGCGGTCGACAGGCTGGGAACTCTGGGGCCAACGTCCTGACTTTC.

This chain joins TRBV13 and TRBJ2-7; 7 bases fit TRBD2. V trimming: 5 bases; J trimming: 5 bases; junction bases outside the gene matches: 9. Germline CDR1 reads PRHDT; CDR2 reads FYEKMQ (reference sequence). The CDR3 covers 14 residues. This chain's CDR3 is CASSPPTSYHEQYF. CDR3 DNA: TGTGCCAGCAGCCCCCCGACTAGCTACCACGAGCAGTACTTC.

J is TRBJ2-3 and V is TRBV9; 12 nucleotides line up with TRBD2. The CDR3 extends over 16 amino acids. The germline V gene encodes CDR1 SGDLS and CDR2 YYNGEE. J lost 10 bases, V lost 3 bases, and 12 bases had no gene match. The CDR3 DNA sequence: TGTGCCAGCAGCGCAGGTGGGACTAGCGGGTGGGTGGCGCAGTATTTT. It translates to CASSAGGTSGWVAQYF.

V usage is TRBV28 and J usage is TRBJ1-2; D is perhaps TRBD1 (5 bases). V shed 2 bases and J shed 5 bases, with 12 bases lying between them. The length of the CDR3 is 14 residues. Germline assignment: CDR1 MDHEN and CDR2 SYDVKM. CDR3 loop: CASSLILRGYGYTF. The CDR3 DNA reads TGTGCCAGCAGTTTAATTCTCCGGGGGTATGGCTACACCTTC.

The V gene is TRBV12-5, the J gene TRBJ2-3, with 12 bases aligning to TRBD2. V lost 5 bases and J lost 4; bases outside the gene matches: 10. Germline CDR1 and CDR2: LGHNT and FRNRAP. This CDR3 comprises 17 residues. The CDR3 DNA is TGTGCTAGTGGTACCACTCTAGCGGGAGGGCCCTCAGATACGCAGTATTTT. Its translation: CASGTTLAGGPSDTQYF.

The chain uses TRBV28 and TRBJ1-1, with no clear D. The CDR3 loop spans 14 amino acids. The V and J ends lost 1 base and 4 bases respectively, with 10 bases between them. CDR1 is MDHEN, CDR2 SYDVKM, per germline. The CDR3 spells CASSLSGLSTEAFF. The DNA of the CDR3 is TGTGCCAGCAGTTTATCGGGGTTGAGCACTGAAGCTTTCTTT.

This clone appeared a single time. This chain joins TRBV7-6 and TRBJ2-7, with 7 positions matching TRBD1. V lost 0 bases to trimming and J lost 2 bases; unmatched junction nucleotides: 4. This CDR3 is built from 15 residues. Germline V CDR1 and CDR2: SGHVS, FNYEAQ. CDR3 protein: CASSLAPGQTYEQYF. For the CDR3, the DNA is TGTGCCAGCAGCTTAGCCCCGGGACAGACCTACGAGCAGTACTTC.

The rearrangement joins TRBV5-6 to TRBJ2-2, with D tentatively TRBD1 (6 bases). Per the germline V gene, CDR1 is SGHDT and CDR2 is YYEEEE. Trimming pared 2 bases from V and 0 bases from J, leaving 11 bases between. CDR3 length: 16 residues. CDR3 DNA: TGTGCCAGCAGCTTTAAACAGGGTGCGAACACCGGGGAGCTGTTTTTT. Amino acids: CASSFKQGANTGELFF.

J is TRBJ2-3 and V is TRBV10-3, with TRBD2 as a possible D gene (6 bases). Trimming removed 2 bases at V and 8 bases at J, with 11 bases between. The CDR3 contains 13 residues. The germline gives CDR1 ENHRY, CDR2 SYGVKD. In nucleotides, the CDR3 is TGTGCCATCAGTGAGGGGACTGTTGGTACGCAGTATTTT. The encoded protein is CAISEGTVGTQYF.

This clone was counted once. The chain joins TRBV30 to TRBJ1-1; D unresolved. This CDR3 is 10 amino acids long. V lost 5 bases and J lost 1, with 2 bases in between. Per germline, CDR1 GTSNPN and CDR2 SVGIG (reference sequence). This chain's CDR3 is CAWQNTEAFF. For the CDR3, the DNA is TGTGCCTGGCAGAACACTGAAGCTTTCTTT. The full variable domain, in which reference TRBV30 and TRBJ1-1 provide the parts outside the CDR3, is SQTIHQWPATLVQPVGSPLSLECTVEGTSNPNLYWYRQAAGRGLQLLFYSVGIGQISSEVPQNLSASRPQDRQFILSSKKLLLSDSGFYLCAWQNTEAFFGQGTRLTVV.

This rearrangement joins TRBV5-1 to TRBJ2-7; D is perhaps TRBD2 (6 bases). The V gene's germline CDR1 is SGHRS and CDR2 YFSETQ. The CDR3 sequence is 16 residues long. V was clipped by 0 bases and J by 0 bases, with 13 bases between them. CDR3 sequence: CASSLVLGGSSYEQYF. DNA for the CDR3: TGCGCCAGCAGCTTGGTCTTGGGGGGAAGCTCCTACGAGCAGTACTTC. Full variable domain (missing parts from reference TRBV5-1 and TRBJ2-7): KAGVTQTPRYLIKTRGQQVTLSCSPISGHRSVSWYQQTPGQGLQFLFEYFSETQRNKGNFPGRFSGRQFSNSRSEMNVSTLELGDSALYLCASSLVLGGSSYEQYFGPGTRLTVT.

The chain has TRBV19 and TRBJ2-5; 8 bases align to TRBD1. Germline CDR1 reads LNHDA; CDR2 reads SQIVND (reference sequence). CDR3 length equals 13 residues. J lost 5 bases, V lost 5 bases, and 4 bases had no gene match. DNA for the CDR3: TGTGCCAGTAGTCCTAACAGGGGGGAGACCCAGTACTTC. Translated: CASSPNRGETQYF.

The V gene is TRBV5-1, the J gene TRBJ1-1; perhaps TRBD1 as D (6 bases). Germline CDR1 SGHRS, CDR2 YFSETQ. V was clipped by 4 bases and J by 5 bases, with 15 bases between them. The CDR3 is 14 residues long. The CDR3 region has the DNA TGCGCCAGCAGCCTCCGGCAGGGGTTAACTGAAGCTTTCTTT. Translated: CASSLRQGLTEAFF.

The chain employs TRBV28 and TRBJ2-1; maybe TRBD1 (6 bases). The germline V and J ends were trimmed by 7 bases and 4 bases, with 17 bases remaining between them. The germline CDR1 and CDR2 sequences are MDHEN and SYDVKM. The CDR3 totals 15 residues. CDR3 protein: CASTPDRPLYNEQFF. CDR3 nucleotide sequence: TGTGCCAGCACCCCCGACAGGCCTCTTTACAATGAGCAGTTCTTC. Variable domain in full (rest from reference TRBV28 and TRBJ2-1): DVKVTQSSRYLVKRTGEKVFLECVQDMDHENMFWYRQDPGLGLRLIYFSYDVKMKEKGDIPEGYSVSREKKERFSLILESASTNQTSMYLCASTPDRPLYNEQFFGPGTRLTVL.

This clone came up a few times. The chain couples TRBV15 to TRBJ1-5, with D hard to call. Germline V gene sequence: CDR1 LNHNV, CDR2 YYDKDF (reference sequence). Trimming removed 3 bases from V and 0 bases from J, with 6 bases in between. The CDR3 is 14 amino acids. The CDR3 region is CATSRRYSNQPQHF. The CDR3 nucleotides read TGTGCCACCAGCAGGCGATATAGCAATCAGCCCCAGCATTTT.

This chain connects TRBV7-8 to TRBJ2-1, with D perhaps TRBD2 (6 bases). Germline CDR1 is SGHVS and CDR2 is FQNEAQ. There are 12 residues in the CDR3. Trimming pared 6 bases from V and 8 bases from J, leaving 11 bases between. The CDR3: CASSITSYEQFF. The CDR3 region has the DNA TGTGCCAGCAGTATTACTAGCTATGAGCAGTTCTTC.

The chain employs TRBV2 and TRBJ2-7; 11 bases are a match to TRBD1. V was pared by 6 bases and J by 2 bases, with 9 bases of the junction left unmatched. This CDR3 is 16 amino acids long. CDR1 and CDR2 from the germline V gene are SNHLY and FYNNEI. The CDR3 nucleotides are TGTGCCAGCAGCCATTCCCGGGACAGGGGGGCCTACGAGCAGTACTTC. The encoded protein is CASSHSRDRGAYEQYF.

This sequence joins TRBV19 and TRBJ2-1; 7 bases are a match to TRBD2. V lost 3 bases and J lost 2; bases outside the gene matches: 4. The germline CDR1 and CDR2 sequences are LNHDA and SQIVND (reference sequence). CDR3 length: 15 amino acids. The CDR3 nucleotides are TGTGCCAGTAGTATTGGGGGGACTACCTACAATGAGCAGTTCTTC. Translation: CASSIGGTTYNEQFF.

The chain joins TRBV27 to TRBJ2-7, with TRBD2 matching 11 bases. The germline gives CDR1 MNHEY, CDR2 SMNVEV (reference sequence). V was clipped by 6 bases and J by 1 base; unmatched bases: 11. The CDR3 length is 17 residues. The CDR3 nucleotides are TGTGCCAGCAGACCTCTCTGGACTAGCGGGCCGTCCTACGAGCAGTACTTC. Protein: CASRPLWTSGPSYEQYF.

V gene TRBV6-5 combines with J gene TRBJ2-1, with 9 bases that match TRBD2. This CDR3 has 16 residues. CDR1 MNHEY and CDR2 SVGAGI come from the germline V gene. Unmatched junction bases numbered 0, after V lost 0 bases and J lost 0 bases. Here the CDR3 DNA reads TGTGCCAGCAGTTACTCTAGCGGGAGCTCCTACAATGAGCAGTTCTTC. It yields the protein CASSYSSGSSYNEQFF.